The 12 T cell receptor beta chains presented below share a single source sample, sequenced in a study of OX40 agonist ivuxolimab in advanced cancers. Profiled with immunoSEQ multiplex PCR; TCRdb holds only in-frame clones, not every one. The data show some 80,000 clones, with around 85% seen just once and approximately 2.3% held by the top ten. Specimen: CD4+ or CD8+ T cells sorted from blood, collected in a trial of the OX40 agonist ivuxolimab. These receptors were collected from an adult with an advanced solid tumor such as melanoma, head and neck, liver or kidney cancer.

V usage is TRBV6-1 and J usage is TRBJ2-5; a weak D match, TRBD1 (5 bases). V lost 5 bases and J 4 bases, leaving 8 bases between the germline ends. CDR3 length: 12 amino acids. The germline gives CDR1 MNHNS, CDR2 SASEGT. The CDR3 region is CASSYDRETQYF. CDR3 nucleotide sequence: TGTGCCAGCAGTTATGACAGAGAGACCCAGTACTTC.

The CDR3 protein is CASSPPQAAALLHF. The CDR3 DNA reads as TGTGCCAGCAGCCCCCCACAAGCCGCCGCACTCCTCCACTTT. The genes are TRBV6-5 and TRBJ1-6, with D hard to call. The germline V and J ends were trimmed by 6 bases and 15 bases, with 21 bases remaining between them. Germline loops: CDR1 MNHEY, CDR2 SVGAGI. The CDR3 spans 14 residues.

The chain joins TRBV4-3 to TRBJ2-5; tentative D call: TRBD1 (5 bases). The CDR3 has 12 amino acids. CDR1 and CDR2 from the germline V gene are LGHNA and YSLEER. Trimming removed 0 bases from V and 7 bases from J, with 6 bases in between. The CDR3 DNA sequence: TGCGCCAGCAGCCAAGATCAGGGGACCCAGTACTTC. Its translation is CASSQDQGTQYF.

The gene calls are TRBV25-1 and TRBJ2-3; 8 bases are a match to TRBD2. Germline CDR1 MGHDK, CDR2 SYGVNS. The CDR3 length is 15 residues. Trimming took 10 bases from V and 5 from J; bases not matched to a gene: 14. This chain's CDR3 is CATEIWAGGKDTQYF. The CDR3 DNA is TGTGCCACCGAGATTTGGGCGGGGGGTAAAGATACGCAGTATTTT.

CDR3 DNA: TGTGCCAGCAGCTTGGGGGCGGGGAGTGATGAAAAACTGTTTTTT. Its translation is CASSLGAGSDEKLFF. The chain uses TRBV5-8 and TRBJ1-4; the D is unclear. From germline, CDR1 is SGHTS and CDR2 YDEGEE. Trimming removed 0 bases at V and 6 bases at J, with 12 bases between. This CDR3 spans 15 amino acids.

J is TRBJ2-7 and V is TRBV7-2; D is unclear. V lost 7 bases, J lost 4 bases, and 17 bases lay in between. Germline V lookup: CDR1 SGHTA, CDR2 FQGNSA. The CDR3 is made up of 14 amino acids. This chain's CDR3 is CASTPQISRYEQYF. The CDR3 DNA follows: TGTGCCAGCACCCCCCAAATATCCAGGTACGAGCAGTACTTC. The full variable domain, its missing parts supplied by reference TRBV7-2 and TRBJ2-7, is GAGVSQSPSNKVTEKGKDVELRCDPISGHTALYWYRQSLGQGLEFLIYFQGNSAPDKSGLPSDRFSAERTGGSVSTLTIQRTQQEDSAVYLCASTPQISRYEQYFGPGTRLTVT.

V gene TRBV6-5 combines with J gene TRBJ1-2; D might be TRBD1 (6 bases). The CDR3 sequence is 15 residues long. The V and J ends lost 6 bases and 4 bases respectively, with 18 bases between them. Germline CDR1 is MNHEY and CDR2 is SVGAGI. The CDR3 protein is CASSGQTLMGYGYTF. Here the CDR3 DNA reads TGTGCCAGCAGCGGACAGACCTTAATGGGCTATGGCTACACCTTC.

V is TRBV4-3 and J is TRBJ2-5, with 7 bases aligning to TRBD2. Germline V gene lookup returns CDR1 LGHNA and CDR2 YSLEER. The CDR3 consists of 15 residues. J gave up 5 bases and V 1 base, and 7 bases lay outside the gene matches. The CDR3 bases are TGCGCCAGCAGCCAAGGACTAGCTTGGGGGGAGACCCAGTACTTC. Translation: CASSQGLAWGETQYF.

In this sample, this clone turned up once. The V gene is TRBV7-2, the J gene TRBJ2-3; the match to TRBD2 covers 9 bases. V lost 2 bases, J lost 5 bases, and 8 bases stayed unmatched. CDR1 is SGHTA, CDR2 FQGNSA, per germline. The CDR3 sequence is 16 residues long. The CDR3 nucleotides are TGTGCCAGCAGCTTAATGGCGGGGGGGTTAGGAGATACGCAGTATTTT. As protein: CASSLMAGGLGDTQYF.

This chain links TRBV19 with TRBJ2-5; 7 nucleotides align to TRBD1. Germline-derived CDR1 and CDR2 are LNHDA and SQIVND (reference sequence). V trimming: 5 bases; J trimming: 1 base; junction bases outside the gene matches: 4. The CDR3 has 14 residues. CDR3 in amino acids: CASSPRDSQETQYF. Here the CDR3 DNA reads TGTGCCAGTAGTCCCCGGGACAGCCAAGAGACCCAGTACTTC. Full variable domain (outside the CDR3, taken from reference TRBV19 and TRBJ2-5): DGGITQSPKYLFRKEGQNVTLSCEQNLNHDAMYWYRQDPGQGLRLIYYSQIVNDFQKGDIAEGYSVSREKKESFPLTVTSAQKNPTAFYLCASSPRDSQETQYFGPGTRLLVL.

The chain employs TRBV7-9 and TRBJ2-6, with D possibly matching TRBD1 (6 bases). Germline V gene lookup returns CDR1 SEHNR and CDR2 FQNEAQ (reference sequence). Trimming took 4 bases from V and 0 from J, leaving 10 bases between them. CDR3 length: 16 amino acids. CDR3 in amino acids: CASSSQGRSGANVLTF. The CDR3 nucleotides read TGTGCCAGCAGCTCACAGGGACGCTCTGGGGCCAACGTCCTGACTTTC.

The chain links TRBV19 to TRBJ1-3, with 7 bases matching TRBD1. Per the germline V gene, CDR1 is LNHDA and CDR2 is SQIVND (reference sequence). The ends lost 7 bases at V and 3 bases at J; junction bases unmatched: 21. CDR3 length equals 19 residues. The DNA of the CDR3 is TGTGCCAGTACTCCAGCGGGAGGGACAGCCAGTTCAGTTGGAAACACCATATATTTT. This gives the protein CASTPAGGTASSVGNTIYF.